This TCR beta chain was obtained from a study of control samples from healthy donors and cancer patients. Clones were read by immunoSEQ multiplex PCR, and TCRdb kept only the in-frame ones, dropping some. The sample consists of 85,000 to 100,000 clones, around 80% of them appearing once. Germline CDR1 is SGHNT and CDR2 is YYREEE (reference sequence). Trimming cost V 0 bases and J 5 bases; bases outside gene matches: 6. This CDR3 comprises 16 residues. This clonotype was obtained from a man in his fifties or sixties in good health. Material: blood. The rearrangement joins TRBV5-4 to TRBJ2-5; 11 nucleotides agree with TRBD2. The CDR3 nucleotides read TGTGCCAGCAGCTTGGGTAGCGGGGGGGCTAGGGAGACCCAGTACTTC. It codes for CASSLGSGGARETQYF.